One sample yielded the 5 T cell receptor beta chains listed below, sequenced in a study of blood T cell repertoires in COVID-19. Some clones are missing from TCRdb's copy, which holds only in-frame ones; the method was immunoSEQ multiplex PCR. The profile shows fewer than 150,000 clones, around 90% of them singletons. Sequenced input: peripheral blood. The receptors come from a human donor in a cohort sampled during active COVID-19.

The chain recombines TRBV19 with TRBJ1-1; TRBD1 is a possible D gene (5 bases). Trimming left V 8 bases short and J 5 bases short, with 18 bases between. The CDR3 sequence is 14 residues long. Looked up from germline, CDR1 is LNHDA and CDR2 is SQIVND (reference sequence). This CDR3 is CASCPGDWGTEAFF. The CDR3 DNA sequence: TGTGCCAGTTGTCCGGGGGACTGGGGGACTGAAGCTTTCTTT.

The chain recombines TRBV13 with TRBJ2-1; 8 bases map to TRBD2. The CDR3 runs to 16 residues. The ends lost 1 base at V and 0 bases at J; junction bases unmatched: 2. Germline assignment: CDR1 PRHDT and CDR2 FYEKMQ (reference sequence). In nucleotides, the CDR3 is TGTGCCAGCAGCTTAGACGGGGGGGACTCCTACAATGAGCAGTTCTTC. Residues: CASSLDGGDSYNEQFF. Full variable domain (outside the CDR3, taken from reference TRBV13 and TRBJ2-1): AAGVIQSPRHLIKEKRETATLKCYPIPRHDTVYWYQQGPGQDPQFLISFYEKMQSDKGSIPDRFSAQQFSDYHSELNMSSLELGDSALYFCASSLDGGDSYNEQFFGPGTRLTVL.

The chain combines TRBV25-1 with TRBJ2-7; TRBD1 might be the D (5 bases). V was pared by 1 base and J by 0 bases, with 7 bases between. Germline CDR1 is MGHDK and CDR2 is SYGVNS. The CDR3 covers 14 residues. CDR3 DNA: TGTGCCAGCAGTGAATCGGACAACTCCTACGAGCAGTACTTC. Encoded protein: CASSESDNSYEQYF.

The chain links TRBV7-3 to TRBJ2-3; 10 nucleotides match TRBD2. The V and J ends lost 2 bases and 6 bases, in that order; junction bases with no gene match: 11. The CDR3 sequence is 17 residues long. Germline loops: CDR1 SGHTA, CDR2 FQGTGA. CDR3: CASSLGPIAGGGDTQYF. In DNA, the CDR3 is TGTGCCAGCAGCTTAGGCCCCATAGCGGGGGGCGGGGATACGCAGTATTTT. Together with reference TRBV7-3 and TRBJ2-3, the CDR3 gives the full variable domain: GAGVSQTPSNKVTEKGKYVELRCDPISGHTALYWYRQSLGQGPEFLIYFQGTGAADDSGLPNDRFFAVRPEGSVSTLKIQRTERGDSAVYLCASSLGPIAGGGDTQYFGPGTRLTVL.

The chain is built from TRBV7-8 and TRBJ2-7; a possible D gene is TRBD2 (6 bases). The germline V and J ends were trimmed by 2 bases and 0 bases, with 23 bases remaining between them. Germline CDR1 is SGHVS and CDR2 is FQNEAQ. The CDR3 contains 19 residues. CDR3 residues: CASSLMGPPGGGFSYEQYF. The CDR3 DNA sequence: TGTGCCAGCAGCTTAATGGGCCCCCCGGGTGGGGGGTTCTCCTACGAGCAGTACTTC.